The 16 T cell receptor beta chains reported below all come from one sample, sequenced in a study of CD8 T cells in Susac syndrome (dated by TCRdb to between 2018 and 2021). The library relied on the immunoSEQ multiplex PCR assay. RNA was extracted with the RNeasy kit and roughly 0.5 to 1 ug was reverse transcribed using random hexamers. The public reads were reanalyzed by TCRdb: fastp trimming at Q25, MiXCR alignment, in-frame beta chains only. Rows matching on CDR3 protein sequence are summarized as one entry with the most common DNA and genes. The table for this sample lists over 150,000 distinct CDR3 sequences; nearly 95% of them were counted only once. The ten largest clones take up 0.093% of the sample. Sequenced input: CD4+ T cells from PBMCs. The receptors derive from a human donor with multiple sclerosis.

This clonotype was observed a few times. The rearrangement joins TRBV12-3 or TRBV12-4 to TRBJ1-3, with D uncertain. CDR3 length: 14 amino acids. Deletions cut 1 base from V and 0 bases from J, with 4 bases between. The CDR3 region has the DNA TGTGCCAGCAGTTTAGGAGTCTCTGGAAACACCATATATTTT. The encoded protein is CASSLGVSGNTIYF.

The gene calls are TRBV29-1 and TRBJ2-7; TRBD1 matches at 7 bases. CDR1 SQVTM and CDR2 ANQGSEA come from the germline V gene. The CDR3 consists of 11 residues. With V trimmed by 6 bases and J by 6 bases, 5 bases remained unmatched. CDR3 region: CSVGDRGEQYF. The CDR3 nucleotides are TGCAGCGTGGGGGACAGAGGCGAGCAGTACTTC.

This chain uses TRBV15 with TRBJ2-7; possible D gene TRBD1, 5 bases. With 0 bases removed from V and 3 bases from J, the gap between germline ends came to 12 bases. The CDR3 contains 15 residues. Per the germline V gene, CDR1 is LNHNV and CDR2 is YYDKDF (reference sequence). CDR3 nucleotide sequence: TGTGCCACCAGCAGAGATTTAGGGGAACTCTACGAGCAGTACTTC. Translation: CATSRDLGELYEQYF.

This clonotype occurred once. The V call is TRBV20-1, the J call TRBJ2-3; perhaps TRBD2 as D (6 bases). The CDR3 is made up of 14 amino acids. Germline CDR1 reads DFQATT; CDR2 reads SNEGSKA (reference sequence). V lost 6 bases to trimming and J lost 1 base, with 14 bases between them. CDR3 loop: CSAPKGLGTDTQYF. The CDR3, as DNA: TGCAGTGCCCCCAAGGGACTTGGCACAGATACGCAGTATTTT.

The J gene is TRBJ2-1, the V gene TRBV5-1; D not certain. The ends were cut back, 2 bases at V and 5 bases at J, with 11 bases in the middle. This CDR3 spans 14 amino acids. Looked up from germline, CDR1 is SGHRS and CDR2 is YFSETQ. The CDR3 nucleotides read TGCGCCAGCAGCTTAGGGCAGACACACAATGAGCAGTTCTTC. Its protein is CASSLGQTHNEQFF.

This clonotype was detected once. The gene calls are TRBV7-9 and TRBJ1-1; D gene ambiguous. This CDR3 spans 15 amino acids. Trimming took off 2 bases at V and 1 base at J, with 11 bases between the two ends. Germline CDR1 and CDR2: SEHNR and FQNEAQ (reference sequence). CDR3 protein: CASSLIPNSNTEAFF. CDR3 DNA sequence: TGTGCCAGCAGCTTAATCCCAAATTCGAACACTGAAGCTTTCTTT.

The chain joins TRBV29-1 to TRBJ1-1; D not certain. Between the trimmed V and J ends, which lost 7 bases and 2 bases, there was a span of 17 bases. There are 14 residues in the CDR3. Per the germline V gene, CDR1 is SQVTM and CDR2 is ANQGSEA. CDR3 sequence reads: CSGGHQAGNTEAFF. The CDR3 DNA follows: TGCAGCGGGGGTCACCAGGCGGGAAACACTGAAGCTTTCTTT.

V and J are TRBV7-8 and TRBJ2-7; D uncertain. Germline values: CDR1 SGHVS, CDR2 FQNEAQ. Trimming pared 5 bases from V and 0 bases from J, leaving 14 bases between. The CDR3 contains 15 residues. CDR3 residues: CASSEREGASYEQYF. The CDR3 bases are TGTGCCAGCAGCGAAAGAGAAGGCGCCTCCTACGAGCAGTACTTC. The full variable domain, in which reference TRBV7-8 and TRBJ2-7 provide the parts outside the CDR3, is GAGVSQSPRYKVAKRGQDVALRCDPISGHVSLFWYQQALGQGPEFLTYFQNEAQLDKSGLPSDRFFAERPEGSVSTLKIQRTQQEDSAVYLCASSEREGASYEQYFGPGTRLTVT.

The chain combines TRBV24-1 with TRBJ1-5; D is possibly TRBD1 (5 bases). Germline-derived CDR1 and CDR2 are KGHDR and SFDVKD. The length of the CDR3 is 14 residues. V lost 3 bases to trimming and J lost 11 bases, with 16 bases between them. The CDR3 DNA reads TGTGCCACCAGTGATGGGGACCGGCGTGGTGCCCAGCATTTT. The encoded protein is CATSDGDRRGAQHF.

This chain uses TRBV12-5 with TRBJ1-2; D is undetermined. V lost 6 bases, J lost 4 bases, and 9 bases lay in between. This CDR3 comprises 12 residues. The germline V gene encodes CDR1 LGHNT and CDR2 FRNRAP. The CDR3 bases are TGTGCTAGTGGGCACAGTACCTATGGCTACACCTTC. Amino acid sequence: CASGHSTYGYTF.

This chain links TRBV2 with TRBJ1-1; no clear D gene. The ends were cut back, 7 bases at V and 1 base at J, with 7 bases in the middle. The length of the CDR3 is 12 residues. Germline-derived CDR1 and CDR2 are SNHLY and FYNNEI. CDR3 amino acids: CASMIANTEAFF. The CDR3 DNA sequence: TGTGCCAGCATGATCGCGAACACTGAAGCTTTCTTT.

This clonotype was counted once. This chain joins TRBV3-1 and TRBJ2-5; D is ambiguous. This CDR3 is built from 14 residues. The germline V gene encodes CDR1 LGHDT and CDR2 YNNKEL (reference sequence). V lost 0 bases, J lost 7 bases, and 12 bases lay in between. The CDR3 DNA reads TGTGCCAGCAGCCAAGACCCAGGCCTGGGGACCCAGTACTTC. Amino acid sequence: CASSQDPGLGTQYF.

The rearrangement joins TRBV2 to TRBJ2-2; 7 bases match TRBD1. This CDR3 spans 14 amino acids. The J segment lost 7 bases and the V segment lost 3 bases, leaving 5 bases of the junction unmatched. Per germline, CDR1 SNHLY and CDR2 FYNNEI. The CDR3 is CASSDSGGVGELFF. The CDR3 region has the DNA TGTGCCAGCAGTGATTCAGGGGGAGTCGGGGAGCTGTTTTTT.

The V and J genes are TRBV7-9 and TRBJ2-3; the match to TRBD2 covers 8 bases. V dropped 5 bases and J dropped 6; count of bases not matched to a gene: 10. This CDR3 spans 15 amino acids. CDR1 is SEHNR and CDR2 is FQNEAQ in the germline V gene (reference sequence). For the CDR3, the DNA is TGTGCCAGCAGCCGGACTAGCTTGAGGGGGGATACGCAGTATTTT. Protein sequence: CASSRTSLRGDTQYF.

Only one count was recorded for this clonotype. The chain uses TRBV6-5 and TRBJ1-6, with TRBD1 matching over 7 bases. The germline gives CDR1 MNHEY, CDR2 SVGAGI. Trimming cost V 5 bases and J 10 bases; bases outside gene matches: 8. CDR3 length equals 14 residues. CDR3 sequence: CASSKRQGRSPLHF. DNA of the CDR3: TGTGCCAGCAGTAAACGACAGGGAAGGTCACCCCTCCACTTT.

CDR3 sequence: CAWDLLPRTGGNYGYTF. The CDR3 DNA reads as TGTGCCTGGGACCTCCTACCAAGGACAGGGGGGAACTATGGCTACACCTTC. V gene TRBV30 combines with J gene TRBJ1-2; 10 bases map to TRBD1. The CDR3 is made up of 17 amino acids. In germline, CDR1 is GTSNPN, CDR2 SVGIG (reference sequence). With V trimmed by 5 bases and J by 2 bases, 14 bases remained unmatched.